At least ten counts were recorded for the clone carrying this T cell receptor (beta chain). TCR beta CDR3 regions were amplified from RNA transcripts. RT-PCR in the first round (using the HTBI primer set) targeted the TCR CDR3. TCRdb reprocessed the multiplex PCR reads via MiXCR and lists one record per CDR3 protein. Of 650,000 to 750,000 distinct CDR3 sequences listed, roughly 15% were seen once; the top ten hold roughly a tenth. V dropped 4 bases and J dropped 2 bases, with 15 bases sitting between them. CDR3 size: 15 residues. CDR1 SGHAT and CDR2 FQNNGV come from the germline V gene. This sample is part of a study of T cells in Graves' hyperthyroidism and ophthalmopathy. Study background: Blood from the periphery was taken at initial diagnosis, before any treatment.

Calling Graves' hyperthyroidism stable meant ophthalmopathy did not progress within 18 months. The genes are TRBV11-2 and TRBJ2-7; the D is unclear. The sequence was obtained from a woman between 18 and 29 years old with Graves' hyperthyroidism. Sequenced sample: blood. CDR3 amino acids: CASSSVRVKPYEQYF. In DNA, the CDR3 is TGTGCCAGCAGCTCCGTAAGGGTAAAGCCCTACGAGCAGTACTTC. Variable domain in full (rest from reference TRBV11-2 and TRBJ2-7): EAGVAQSPRYKIIEKRQSVAFWCNPISGHATLYWYQQILGQGPKLLIQFQNNGVVDDSQLPKDRFSAERLKGVDSTLKIQPAKLEDSAVYLCASSSVRVKPYEQYFGPGTRLTVT.